This T cell receptor beta chain emerged from a study of cytomegalovirus exposure and HLA in healthy donors. Study-level points and caveats: According to an earlier analysis, most TCR beta V segments yielded productive rearrangements about 87% or about 30% of the time. A later analysis revealed that TCR association rates differed between HLA loci, peaking at DRB1 and bottoming out at HLA-C. It was reportedly the case that the classifier diagnosed cytomegalovirus status with high specificity and sensitivity. Rarity held for most TCR sequences, but there were some public TCRs that occurred in many donors.

Primers for the PCR totalled 60 Vbeta and 13 Jbeta. The data were produced by immunoSEQ multiplex PCR, yet TCRdb's version contains in-frame clones alone and is incomplete. The repertoire holds 100,000 to 150,000 clones, with roughly two thirds as singletons. The V gene lost 1 base and the J gene lost 0 bases, with 11 bases spanning the gap. This CDR3 spans 16 amino acids. Germline V lookup: CDR1 MNHNS, CDR2 SASEGT. About this clone: Its antigen is unidentified.

The material sequenced was PBMCs. The rearrangement joins TRBV6-1 to TRBJ2-3; TRBD1 is a possible D gene (5 bases). The receptor comes from a man in his thirties or forties in good health and CMV-seropositive. CDR3 sequence reads: CASSEVQGVSTDTQYF. CDR3 bases: TGTGCCAGCAGTGAAGTTCAAGGGGTTAGCACAGATACGCAGTATTTT.